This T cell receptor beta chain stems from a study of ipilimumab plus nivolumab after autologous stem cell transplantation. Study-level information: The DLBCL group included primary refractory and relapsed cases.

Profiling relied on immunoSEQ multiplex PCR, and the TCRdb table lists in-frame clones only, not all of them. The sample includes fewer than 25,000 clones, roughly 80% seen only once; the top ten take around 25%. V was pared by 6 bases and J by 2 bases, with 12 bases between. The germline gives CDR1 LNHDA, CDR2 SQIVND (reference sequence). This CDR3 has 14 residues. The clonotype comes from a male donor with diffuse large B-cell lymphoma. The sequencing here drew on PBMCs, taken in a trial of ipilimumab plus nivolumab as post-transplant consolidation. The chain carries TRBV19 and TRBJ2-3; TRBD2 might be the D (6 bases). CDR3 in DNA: TGTGCCAGTAGACGGAGGGGTAACACAGATACGCAGTATTTT. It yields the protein CASRRRGNTDTQYF.